This TCR beta chain comes out of a study of T cell responses to AZD1222 COVID-19 vaccine. The study, taken as a whole, reports: Researchers took repertoire samples only after the peak T cell response had come. Targeting of unmutated variant regions was reportedly seen in nearly half of spike-specific TCRs.

Of note for this clone: No antigen is known for it.

Trimming pared 5 bases from V and 4 bases from J, leaving 17 bases between. CDR1 MDHEN and CDR2 SYDVKM come from the germline V gene. This CDR3 comprises 15 residues. Clones were read by immunoSEQ multiplex PCR, and TCRdb kept only the in-frame ones, dropping some. The sample holds 120,000 to 150,000 clones, 86% seen once. The V and J genes are TRBV28 and TRBJ2-5, with TRBD2 as a possible D gene (6 bases). This receptor was taken from an adult who received the AZD1222 COVID-19 vaccine. The source material was peripheral blood, sampled 28 days after the second AZD1222 dose. CDR3 residues: CASSRRSRDLETQYF. In DNA form, the CDR3 reads TGTGCCAGCAGTAGAAGATCAAGGGACTTAGAGACCCAGTACTTC.